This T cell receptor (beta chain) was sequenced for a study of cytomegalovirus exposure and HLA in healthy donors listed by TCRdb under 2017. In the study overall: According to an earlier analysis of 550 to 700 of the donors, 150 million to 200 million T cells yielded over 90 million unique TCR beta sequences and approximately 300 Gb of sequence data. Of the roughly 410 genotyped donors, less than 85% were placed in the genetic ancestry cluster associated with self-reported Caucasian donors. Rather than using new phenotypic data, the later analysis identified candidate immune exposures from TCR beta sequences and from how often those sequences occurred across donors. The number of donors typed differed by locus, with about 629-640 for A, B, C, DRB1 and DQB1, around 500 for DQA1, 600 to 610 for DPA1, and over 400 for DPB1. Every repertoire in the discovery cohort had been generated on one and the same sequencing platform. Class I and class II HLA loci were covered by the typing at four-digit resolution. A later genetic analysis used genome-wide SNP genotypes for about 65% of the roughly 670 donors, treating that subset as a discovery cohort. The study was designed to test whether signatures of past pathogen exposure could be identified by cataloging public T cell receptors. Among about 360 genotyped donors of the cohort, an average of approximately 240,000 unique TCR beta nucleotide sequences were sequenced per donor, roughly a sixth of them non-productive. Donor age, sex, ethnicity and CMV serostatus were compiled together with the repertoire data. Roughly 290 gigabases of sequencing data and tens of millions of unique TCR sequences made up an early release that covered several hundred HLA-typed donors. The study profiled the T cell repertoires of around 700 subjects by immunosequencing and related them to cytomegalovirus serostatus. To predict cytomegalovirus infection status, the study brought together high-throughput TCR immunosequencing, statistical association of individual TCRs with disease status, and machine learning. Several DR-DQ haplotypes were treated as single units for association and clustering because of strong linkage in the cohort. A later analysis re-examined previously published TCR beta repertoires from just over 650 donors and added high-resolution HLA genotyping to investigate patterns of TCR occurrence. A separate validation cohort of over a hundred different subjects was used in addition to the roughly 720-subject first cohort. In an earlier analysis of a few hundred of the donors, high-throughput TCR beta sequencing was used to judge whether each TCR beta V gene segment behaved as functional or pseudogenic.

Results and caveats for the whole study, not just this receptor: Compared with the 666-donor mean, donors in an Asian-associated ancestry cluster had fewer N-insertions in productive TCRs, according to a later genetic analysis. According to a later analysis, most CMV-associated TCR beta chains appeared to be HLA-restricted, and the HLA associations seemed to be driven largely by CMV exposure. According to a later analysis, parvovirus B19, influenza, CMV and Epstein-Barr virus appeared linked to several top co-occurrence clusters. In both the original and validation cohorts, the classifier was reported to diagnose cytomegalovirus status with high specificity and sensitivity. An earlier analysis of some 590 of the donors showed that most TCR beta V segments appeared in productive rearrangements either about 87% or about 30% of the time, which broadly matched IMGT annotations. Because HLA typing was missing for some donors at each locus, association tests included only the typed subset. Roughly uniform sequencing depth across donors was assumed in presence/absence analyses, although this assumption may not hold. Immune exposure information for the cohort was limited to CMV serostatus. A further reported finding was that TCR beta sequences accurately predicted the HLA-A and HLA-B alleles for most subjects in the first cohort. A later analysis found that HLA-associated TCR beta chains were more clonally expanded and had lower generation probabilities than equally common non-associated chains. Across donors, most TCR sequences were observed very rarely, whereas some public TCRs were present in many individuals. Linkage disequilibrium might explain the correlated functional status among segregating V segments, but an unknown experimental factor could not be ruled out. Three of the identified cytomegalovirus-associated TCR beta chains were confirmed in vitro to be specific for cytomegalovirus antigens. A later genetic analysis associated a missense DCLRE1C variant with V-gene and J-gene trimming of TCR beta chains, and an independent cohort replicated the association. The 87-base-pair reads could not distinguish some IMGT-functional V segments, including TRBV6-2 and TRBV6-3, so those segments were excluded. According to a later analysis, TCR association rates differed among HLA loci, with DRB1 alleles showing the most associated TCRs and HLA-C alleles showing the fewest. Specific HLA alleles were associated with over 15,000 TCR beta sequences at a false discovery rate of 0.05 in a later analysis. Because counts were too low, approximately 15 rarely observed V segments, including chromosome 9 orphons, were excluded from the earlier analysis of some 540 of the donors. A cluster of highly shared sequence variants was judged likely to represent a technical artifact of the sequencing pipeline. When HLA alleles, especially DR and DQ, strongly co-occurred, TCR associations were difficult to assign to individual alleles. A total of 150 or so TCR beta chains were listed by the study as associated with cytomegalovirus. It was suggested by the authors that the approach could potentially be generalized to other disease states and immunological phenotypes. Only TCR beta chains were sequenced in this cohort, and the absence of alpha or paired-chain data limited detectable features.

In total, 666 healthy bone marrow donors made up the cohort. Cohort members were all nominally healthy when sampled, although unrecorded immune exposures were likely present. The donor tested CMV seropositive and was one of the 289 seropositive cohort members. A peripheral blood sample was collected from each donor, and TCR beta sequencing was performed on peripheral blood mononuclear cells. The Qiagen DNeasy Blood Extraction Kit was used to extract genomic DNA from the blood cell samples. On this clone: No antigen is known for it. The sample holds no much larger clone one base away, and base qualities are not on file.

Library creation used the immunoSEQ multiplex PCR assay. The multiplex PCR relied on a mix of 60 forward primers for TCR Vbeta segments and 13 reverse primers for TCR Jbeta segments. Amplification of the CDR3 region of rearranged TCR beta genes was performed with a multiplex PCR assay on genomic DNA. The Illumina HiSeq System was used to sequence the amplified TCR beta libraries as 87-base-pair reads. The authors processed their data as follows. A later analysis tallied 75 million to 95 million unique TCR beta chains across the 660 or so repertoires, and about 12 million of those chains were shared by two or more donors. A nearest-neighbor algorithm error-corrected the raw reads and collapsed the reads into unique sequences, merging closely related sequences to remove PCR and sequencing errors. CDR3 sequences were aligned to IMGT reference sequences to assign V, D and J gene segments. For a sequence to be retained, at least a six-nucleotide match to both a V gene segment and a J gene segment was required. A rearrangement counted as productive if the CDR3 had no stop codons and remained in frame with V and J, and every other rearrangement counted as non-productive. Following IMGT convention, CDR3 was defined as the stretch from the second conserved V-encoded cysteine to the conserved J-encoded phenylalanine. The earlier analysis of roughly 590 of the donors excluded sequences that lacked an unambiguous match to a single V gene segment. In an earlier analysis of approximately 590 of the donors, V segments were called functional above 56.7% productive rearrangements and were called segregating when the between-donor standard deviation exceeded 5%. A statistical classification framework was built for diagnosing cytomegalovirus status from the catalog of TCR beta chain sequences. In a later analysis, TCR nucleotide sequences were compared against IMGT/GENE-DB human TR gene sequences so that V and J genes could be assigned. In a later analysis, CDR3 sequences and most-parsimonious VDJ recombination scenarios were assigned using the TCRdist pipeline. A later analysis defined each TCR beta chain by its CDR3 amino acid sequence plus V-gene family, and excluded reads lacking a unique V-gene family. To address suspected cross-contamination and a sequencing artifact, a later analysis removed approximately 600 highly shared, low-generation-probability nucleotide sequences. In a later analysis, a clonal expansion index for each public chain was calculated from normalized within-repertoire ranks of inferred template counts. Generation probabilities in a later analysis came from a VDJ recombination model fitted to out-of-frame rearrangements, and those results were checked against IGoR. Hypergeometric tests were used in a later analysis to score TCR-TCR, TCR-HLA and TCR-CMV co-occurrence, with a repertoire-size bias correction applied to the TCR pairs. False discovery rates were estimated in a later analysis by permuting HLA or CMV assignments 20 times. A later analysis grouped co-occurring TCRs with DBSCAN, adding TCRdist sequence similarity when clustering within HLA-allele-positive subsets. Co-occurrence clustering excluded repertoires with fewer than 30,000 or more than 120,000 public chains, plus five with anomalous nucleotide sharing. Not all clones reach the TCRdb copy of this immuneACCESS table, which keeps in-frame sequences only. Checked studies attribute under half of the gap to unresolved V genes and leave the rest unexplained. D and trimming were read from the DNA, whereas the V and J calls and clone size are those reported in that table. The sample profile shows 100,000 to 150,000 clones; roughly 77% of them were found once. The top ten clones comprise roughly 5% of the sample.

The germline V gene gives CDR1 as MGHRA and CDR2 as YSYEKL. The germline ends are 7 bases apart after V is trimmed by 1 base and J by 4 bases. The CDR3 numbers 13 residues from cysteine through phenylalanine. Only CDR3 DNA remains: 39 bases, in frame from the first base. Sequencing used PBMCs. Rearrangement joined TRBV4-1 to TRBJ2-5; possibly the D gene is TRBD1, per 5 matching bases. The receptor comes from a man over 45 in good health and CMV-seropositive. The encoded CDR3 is CASSQGQGETQYF. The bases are TGCGCCAGCAGCCAAGGTCAGGGAGAGACCCAGTACTTC.